This T cell receptor beta chain was profiled in a study of T cell changes during pregnancy in multiple sclerosis. Assay: immunoSEQ multiplex PCR; the TCRdb copy retains only in-frame clones and omits some. This sample carries under 85,000 clones, 85% to 95% of them seen once, and the ten largest clones take approximately 0.43%. The CDR3 is 15 residues long. The germline CDR1 and CDR2 sequences are SGHAT and FQNNGV. V lost 5 bases, J lost 0 bases, and 14 bases lay in between. This rearrangement joins TRBV11-2 to TRBJ2-7, with unresolved D. The TCR originated in a female donor with multiple sclerosis, enrolled in a pregnancy study. The specimen comprised CD4+ T cells from peripheral blood mononuclear cells, sampled in the second trimester of pregnancy. CDR3 protein: CASSEGPRSSYEQYF. CDR3 sequence (DNA): TGTGCCAGCAGCGAAGGCCCAAGGAGCTCCTACGAGCAGTACTTC.